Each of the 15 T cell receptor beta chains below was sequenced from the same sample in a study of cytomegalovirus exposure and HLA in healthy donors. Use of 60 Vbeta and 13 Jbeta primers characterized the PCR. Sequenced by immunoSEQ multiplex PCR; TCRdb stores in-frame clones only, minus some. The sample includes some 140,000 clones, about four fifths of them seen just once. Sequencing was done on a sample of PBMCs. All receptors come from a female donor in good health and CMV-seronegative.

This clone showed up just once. The CDR3 reads CASSGGLLEAFF. For the CDR3, the DNA is TGTGCCAGCAGTGGGGGACTCCTTGAAGCTTTCTTT. The chain joins TRBV25-1 to TRBJ1-1; D is possibly TRBD1 (5 bases). The CDR3 is 12 amino acids. Trimming removed 4 bases from V and 7 bases from J, with 10 bases in between. Germline V gene data show CDR1 as MGHDK and CDR2 as SYGVNS.

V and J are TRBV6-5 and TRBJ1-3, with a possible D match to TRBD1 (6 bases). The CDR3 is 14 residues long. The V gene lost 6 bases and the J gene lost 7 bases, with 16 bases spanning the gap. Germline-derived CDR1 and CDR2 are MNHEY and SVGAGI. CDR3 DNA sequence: TGTGCCAGCAGCTCATTGACAAGGGGGAACACCATATATTTT. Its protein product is CASSSLTRGNTIYF.

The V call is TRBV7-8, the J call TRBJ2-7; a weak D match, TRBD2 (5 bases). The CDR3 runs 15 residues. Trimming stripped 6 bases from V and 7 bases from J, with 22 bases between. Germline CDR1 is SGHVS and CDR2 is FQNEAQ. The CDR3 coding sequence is TGTGCCAGCAGTGGCCGCGGCACCCGATCGGGGGAGCAGTACTTC. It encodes CASSGRGTRSGEQYF.

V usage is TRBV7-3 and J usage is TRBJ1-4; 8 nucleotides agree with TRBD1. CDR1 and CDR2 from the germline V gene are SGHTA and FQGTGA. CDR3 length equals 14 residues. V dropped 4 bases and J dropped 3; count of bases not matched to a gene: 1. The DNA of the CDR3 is TGTGCCAGCAGCTCAGGGGGCTCTAATGAAAAACTGTTTTTT. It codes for CASSSGGSNEKLFF.

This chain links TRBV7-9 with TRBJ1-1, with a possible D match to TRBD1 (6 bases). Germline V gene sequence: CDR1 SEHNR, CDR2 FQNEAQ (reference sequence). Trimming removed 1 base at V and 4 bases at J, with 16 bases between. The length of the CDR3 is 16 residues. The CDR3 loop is CASSLGGKGGGTEAFF. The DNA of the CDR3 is TGTGCCAGCAGCTTAGGGGGGAAAGGGGGGGGCACTGAAGCTTTCTTT.

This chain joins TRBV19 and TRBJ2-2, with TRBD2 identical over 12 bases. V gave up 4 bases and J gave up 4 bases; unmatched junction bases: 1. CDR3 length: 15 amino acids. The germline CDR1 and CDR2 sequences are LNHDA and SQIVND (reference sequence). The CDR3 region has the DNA TGTGCCAGTAGTACTAGCGGGAGGGCCACCGGGGAGCTGTTTTTT. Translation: CASSTSGRATGELFF.

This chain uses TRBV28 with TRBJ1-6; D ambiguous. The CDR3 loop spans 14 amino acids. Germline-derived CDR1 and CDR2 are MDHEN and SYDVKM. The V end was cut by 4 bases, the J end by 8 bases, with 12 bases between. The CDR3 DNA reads TGTGCCAGCAGTTCCCACCAGAGGGATTCACCCCTCCACTTT. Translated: CASSSHQRDSPLHF.

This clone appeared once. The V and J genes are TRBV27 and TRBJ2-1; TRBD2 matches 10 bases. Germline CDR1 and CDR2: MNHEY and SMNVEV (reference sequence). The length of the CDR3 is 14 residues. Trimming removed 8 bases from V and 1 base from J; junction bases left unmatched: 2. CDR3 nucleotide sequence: TGTGCCAGCGCGGGACTAGCGTCCTACAATGAGCAGTTCTTC. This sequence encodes CASAGLASYNEQFF.

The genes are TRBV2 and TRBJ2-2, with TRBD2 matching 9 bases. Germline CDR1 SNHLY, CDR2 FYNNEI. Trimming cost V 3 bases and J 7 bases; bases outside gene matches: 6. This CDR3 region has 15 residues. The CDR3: CASSDPGGRVGELFF. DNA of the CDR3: TGTGCCAGCAGTGATCCGGGCGGGAGGGTCGGGGAGCTGTTTTTT.

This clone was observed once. The CDR3 sequence: CASRQQGTDTQYF. The CDR3 nucleotides read TGTGCCAGCAGACAACAGGGTACAGATACGCAGTATTTT. The chain has TRBV7-2 and TRBJ2-3; D perhaps matches TRBD1 (6 bases). The CDR3 contains 13 residues. Germline CDR1 SGHTA, CDR2 FQGNSA. Between the trimmed V and J ends, which lost 6 bases and 3 bases, there was a span of 10 bases.

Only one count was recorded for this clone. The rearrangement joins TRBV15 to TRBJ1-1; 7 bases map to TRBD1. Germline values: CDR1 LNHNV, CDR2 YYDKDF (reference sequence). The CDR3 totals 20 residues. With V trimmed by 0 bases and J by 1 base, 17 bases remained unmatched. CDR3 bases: TGTGCCACCAGCAGAGATGAGGAGACAGGGTTCGGTTGGGCGAACACTGAAGCTTTCTTT. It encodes CATSRDEETGFGWANTEAFF.

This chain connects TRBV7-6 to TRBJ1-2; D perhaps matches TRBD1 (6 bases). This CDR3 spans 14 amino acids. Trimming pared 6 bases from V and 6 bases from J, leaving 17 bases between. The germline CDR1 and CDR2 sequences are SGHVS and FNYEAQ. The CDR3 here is CASSSRRGRDGYTF. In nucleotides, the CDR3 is TGTGCCAGCAGTAGTCGTAGGGGGAGAGATGGCTACACCTTC.

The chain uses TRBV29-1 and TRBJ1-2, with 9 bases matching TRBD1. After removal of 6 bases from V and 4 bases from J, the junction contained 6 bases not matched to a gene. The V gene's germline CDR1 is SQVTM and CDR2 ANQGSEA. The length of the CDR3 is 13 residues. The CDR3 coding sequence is TGCAGCGTCAGGGACAGGGCTACCTATGGCTACACCTTC. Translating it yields CSVRDRATYGYTF.

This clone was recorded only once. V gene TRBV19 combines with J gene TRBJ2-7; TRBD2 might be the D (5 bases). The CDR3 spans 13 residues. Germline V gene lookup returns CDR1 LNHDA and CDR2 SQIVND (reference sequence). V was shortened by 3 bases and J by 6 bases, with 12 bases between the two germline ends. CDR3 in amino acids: CASSMTGSGEQYF. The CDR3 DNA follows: TGTGCCAGTAGTATGACGGGATCGGGCGAGCAGTACTTC. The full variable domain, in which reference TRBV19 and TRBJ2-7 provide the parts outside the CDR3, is DGGITQSPKYLFRKEGQNVTLSCEQNLNHDAMYWYRQDPGQGLRLIYYSQIVNDFQKGDIAEGYSVSREKKESFPLTVTSAQKNPTAFYLCASSMTGSGEQYFGPGTRLTVT.

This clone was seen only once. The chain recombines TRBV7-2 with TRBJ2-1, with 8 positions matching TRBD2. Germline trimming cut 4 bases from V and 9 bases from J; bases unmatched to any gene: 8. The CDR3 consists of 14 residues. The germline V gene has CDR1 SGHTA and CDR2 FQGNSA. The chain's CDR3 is CASSSGLAPVEQFF. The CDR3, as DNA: TGTGCCAGCAGCTCCGGACTAGCTCCGGTTGAGCAGTTCTTC.